The 10 T cell receptor beta chains reported below all come from one sample, sequenced in a study of blood T cell repertoires in COVID-19. Assay used: immunoSEQ multiplex PCR; TCRdb lists only in-frame clones, some missing. In the table there are about 61,000 clones, around 77% of which are singletons. The sample was peripheral blood. Receptors were obtained from a man older than 75 with active or convalescent COVID-19.

For the CDR3, the DNA is TGTGCCAGCTCACCTCGGGAGAGTGGGAGCACCGGGGAGCTGTTTTTT. It specifies CASSPRESGSTGELFF. The chain couples TRBV18 to TRBJ2-2; maybe TRBD2 (6 bases). V lost 3 bases to trimming and J lost 4 bases, with 15 bases between them. The length of the CDR3 is 16 residues. Germline values: CDR1 KGHSH, CDR2 LQKENI.

This clone has a handful of counts. The chain combines TRBV4-1 with TRBJ2-7; D may be TRBD2 (5 bases). This CDR3 comprises 14 residues. Trimming removed 0 bases at V and 6 bases at J, with 12 bases between. Germline CDR1 reads MGHRA; CDR2 reads YSYEKL. The CDR3 coding sequence is TGCGCCAGCAGCCAAGAGTCGGGATCAAGCGAGCAGTACTTC. Residues: CASSQESGSSEQYF.

The rearrangement uses TRBV9 and TRBJ2-3; D unresolved. The CDR3 has 15 residues. V lost 0 bases to trimming and J lost 4 bases, with 12 bases between them. Per the germline V gene, CDR1 is SGDLS and CDR2 is YYNGEE. CDR3 amino acids: CASSVGAKTSDTQYF. The CDR3 DNA is TGTGCCAGCAGCGTAGGGGCGAAAACCTCAGATACGCAGTATTTT.

This rearrangement joins TRBV21-1 to TRBJ2-7; the table gives TRBD2 as D, unverified against the DNA. TRBV21-1 is a listed pseudogene. The CDR3 has 19 amino acids. In nucleotides, the CDR3 is TGTGCCAGCAGCAAAGGTTCGTATTCTCCCCCTGAGATTTTTTACGAGCAGTACTTC. Its protein is CASSKGSYSPPEIFYEQYF.

The chain has TRBV19 and TRBJ2-1; 8 bases are a match to TRBD2. The CDR3 has 20 residues. The V gene end was trimmed by 2 bases and the J gene end by 4 bases; junction bases not matched to a gene: 19. Germline lookup yields CDR1 LNHDA and CDR2 SQIVND (reference sequence). As DNA, the CDR3 is TGTGCCAGTAGTATAAGCGGCAGGGCTTCGTTTAGCGGGACGTACAATGAGCAGTTCTTC. This codes for CASSISGRASFSGTYNEQFF.

The V gene is TRBV3-1 (or the pseudogene TRBV3-2), the J gene TRBJ2-7, with 10 nucleotides matching TRBD2. Germline V gene lookup returns CDR1 LGHDT and CDR2 YNNKEL (reference sequence). The CDR3 consists of 15 residues. The V segment lost 2 bases and the J segment 4 bases; nucleotides outside the gene matches: 5. The DNA of the CDR3 is TGTGCCAGCAGCCAATCGGCTAGCGGGAGTTACGAGCAGTACTTC. This encodes CASSQSASGSYEQYF.

V and J are TRBV9 and TRBJ1-4, with 7 bases aligning to TRBD1. Germline V CDR1 and CDR2: SGDLS, YYNGEE. The CDR3 is 15 residues long. Unmatched junction bases numbered 6, after V lost 0 bases and J lost 7 bases. For the CDR3, the DNA is TGTGCCAGCAGCGTAGCGGGGGGGGACAGTGAAAAACTGTTTTTT. This encodes CASSVAGGDSEKLFF.

The J gene is TRBJ1-1, the V gene TRBV23-1; 9 nucleotides line up with TRBD1. TRBV23-1 is an ORF; its function is uncertain. The CDR3 contains 16 residues. V shed 2 bases and J 2 bases; nucleotides not matched to a gene: 6. CDR3 loop: CASSQPPDRGNTEAFF. CDR3 nucleotides: TGCGCCAGCAGTCAACCCCCGGACAGGGGAAACACTGAAGCTTTCTTT.

The sample holds a few counts of this clone. V and J are TRBV5-1 and TRBJ2-5; 7 bases agree with TRBD1. Germline V gives CDR1 SGHRS, CDR2 YFSETQ. The CDR3 runs 14 residues. Losses at the gene ends were 7 bases for V and 4 bases for J; bases not matched to a gene: 10. Here the CDR3 reads CASYSDRAGETQYF. For the CDR3, the DNA is TGCGCCAGCTACTCCGACAGGGCAGGAGAGACCCAGTACTTC.

J is TRBJ1-2 and V is TRBV19, with a tentative D call TRBD1 (6 bases). V lost 5 bases, J lost 0 bases, and 13 bases lay in between. The germline V gene encodes CDR1 LNHDA and CDR2 SQIVND (reference sequence). This CDR3 has 15 amino acids. The CDR3 DNA reads as TGTGCCAGTAGTCCCTTGACAGGAGCTAACTATGGCTACACCTTC. Protein sequence: CASSPLTGANYGYTF.